This T cell receptor (beta chain) was documented in a study of T-cell reconstitution after alpha-beta-depleted transplantation in children. Per the germline V gene, CDR1 is MRHNA and CDR2 is SNTAGT. Losses at the gene ends were 6 bases for V and 9 bases for J; bases not matched to a gene: 8. This CDR3 is 13 amino acids long. A word on this clonotype: The antigen remains undetermined. A much bigger clone sits one base away, suggesting this may be a read error.

Study outcomes and limitations: A year post-transplant, T-cell counts and diversity derived mostly from newly produced T cells. About two months after transplant, alpha-beta T cells reportedly came from several hundred expanded graft clones. In some patients, recipient T cells and intrathymic progenitors surviving conditioning explained high day-60 diversity.

Molecular barcoding with unique molecular identifiers was used for the TCRbeta library. TCRdb ran MiXCR on the PCR reads and lists one entry per CDR3 protein. The sample includes some 300,000 distinct CDR3 sequences, over 9.5% seen only once; the top ten take around 7.6%. Sequenced here: PBMCs, sampled before TCRalphabeta/CD19-depleted stem cell transplant. V is TRBV6-4 and J is TRBJ1-1, with TRBD1 matching over 9 bases. The TCR sequence derives from a boy under three years old with acute myeloid leukemia, due to receive a stem cell transplant. This CDR3 reads CASRTGGRTQAFF. The DNA of the CDR3 is TGTGCCAGCAGGACAGGGGGAAGGACTCAAGCTTTCTTT.